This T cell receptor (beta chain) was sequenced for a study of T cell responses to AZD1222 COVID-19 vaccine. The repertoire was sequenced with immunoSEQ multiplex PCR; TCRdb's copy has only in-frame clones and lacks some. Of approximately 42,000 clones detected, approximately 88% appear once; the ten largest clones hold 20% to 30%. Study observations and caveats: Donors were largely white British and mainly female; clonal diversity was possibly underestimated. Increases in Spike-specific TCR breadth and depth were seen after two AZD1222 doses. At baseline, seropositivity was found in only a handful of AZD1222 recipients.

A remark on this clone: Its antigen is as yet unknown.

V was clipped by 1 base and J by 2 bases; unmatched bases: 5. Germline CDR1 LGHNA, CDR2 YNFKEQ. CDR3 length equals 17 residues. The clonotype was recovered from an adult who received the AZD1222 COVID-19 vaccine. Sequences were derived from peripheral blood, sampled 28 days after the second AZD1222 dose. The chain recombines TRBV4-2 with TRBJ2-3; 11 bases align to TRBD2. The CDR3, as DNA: TGTGCCAGCAGCCAAGGGGAGACTAGCGGGGTCACAGATACGCAGTATTTT. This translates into CASSQGETSGVTDTQYF.